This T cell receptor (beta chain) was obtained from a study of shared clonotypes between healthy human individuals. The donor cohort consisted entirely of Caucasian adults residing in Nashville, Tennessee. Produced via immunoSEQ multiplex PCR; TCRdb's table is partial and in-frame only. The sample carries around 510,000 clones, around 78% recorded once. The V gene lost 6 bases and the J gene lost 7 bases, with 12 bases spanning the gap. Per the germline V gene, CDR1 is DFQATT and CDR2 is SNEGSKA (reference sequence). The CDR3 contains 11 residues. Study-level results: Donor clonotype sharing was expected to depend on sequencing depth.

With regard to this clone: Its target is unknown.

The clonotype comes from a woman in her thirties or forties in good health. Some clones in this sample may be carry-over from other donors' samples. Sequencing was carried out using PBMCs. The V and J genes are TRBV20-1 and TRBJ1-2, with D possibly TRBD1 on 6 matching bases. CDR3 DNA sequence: TGCAGTGCAACTAACAGGGCTGGCTACACCTTC. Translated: CSATNRAGYTF.